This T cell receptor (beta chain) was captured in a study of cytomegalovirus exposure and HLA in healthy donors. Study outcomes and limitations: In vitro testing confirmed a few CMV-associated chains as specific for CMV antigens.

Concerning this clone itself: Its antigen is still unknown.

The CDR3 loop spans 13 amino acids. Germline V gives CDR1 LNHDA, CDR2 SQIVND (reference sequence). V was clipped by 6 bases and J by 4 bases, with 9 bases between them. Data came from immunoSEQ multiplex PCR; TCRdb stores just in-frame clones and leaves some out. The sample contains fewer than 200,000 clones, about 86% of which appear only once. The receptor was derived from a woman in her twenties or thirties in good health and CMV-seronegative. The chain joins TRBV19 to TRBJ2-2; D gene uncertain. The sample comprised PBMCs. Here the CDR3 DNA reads TGTGCCAGTAGCCCCAGGATCACCGGGGAGCTGTTTTTT. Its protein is CASSPRITGELFF. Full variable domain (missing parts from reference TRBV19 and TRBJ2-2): DGGITQSPKYLFRKEGQNVTLSCEQNLNHDAMYWYRQDPGQGLRLIYYSQIVNDFQKGDIAEGYSVSREKKESFPLTVTSAQKNPTAFYLCASSPRITGELFFGEGSRLTVL.